This T cell receptor (beta chain) was sequenced in a study of human thymus T cells. Study-wide results and limits: The authors found apparently biased V and J gene usage in thymic and blood repertoires. Related studies found that unrelated individuals share highly overlapping thymic repertoires.

A word on this clone: The antigen remains undetermined.

TCRdb keeps only in-frame clones here, not all; method: immunoSEQ multiplex PCR. Of 120,000 or so clones in the sample, around 94% were seen once. V lost 4 bases and J lost 1, with 26 bases in between. This CDR3 is built from 19 residues. Germline CDR1 is SGDLS and CDR2 is YYNGEE. Thymic resections from corrective heart surgery supplied the tissue. The sequencing input was thymus tissue. The sequence derives from a boy younger than two with a congenital heart defect but otherwise immunologically healthy. V gene TRBV9 combines with J gene TRBJ1-1, with D unresolved. Written as DNA, the CDR3 is TGTGCCAGCAGCCCCCAACCTCCAGACTTCGAAGAGACGAACACTGAAGCTTTCTTT. It encodes CASSPQPPDFEETNTEAFF.